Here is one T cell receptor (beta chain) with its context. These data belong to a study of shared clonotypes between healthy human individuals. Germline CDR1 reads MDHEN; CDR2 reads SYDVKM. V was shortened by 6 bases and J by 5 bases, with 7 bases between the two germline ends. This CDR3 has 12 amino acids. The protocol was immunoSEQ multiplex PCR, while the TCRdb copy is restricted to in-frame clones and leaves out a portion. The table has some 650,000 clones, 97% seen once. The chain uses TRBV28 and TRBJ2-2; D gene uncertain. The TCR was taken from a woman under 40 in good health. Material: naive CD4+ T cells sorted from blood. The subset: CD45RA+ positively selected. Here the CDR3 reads CASRLSTGELFF. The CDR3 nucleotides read TGTGCCAGCAGACTCAGTACCGGGGAGCTGTTTTTT.